This T cell receptor beta chain was retrieved from a study of shared clonotypes between healthy human individuals. Between the trimmed V and J ends, which lost 3 bases and 8 bases, there was a span of 17 bases. The CDR3 is made up of 14 amino acids. Germline loops: CDR1 SGDLS, CDR2 YYNGEE. Method: immunoSEQ multiplex PCR; TCRdb's copy keeps in-frame clones and lacks some. The table includes 2 million to 2.5 million clones, approximately 94% detected once. CD45RO-negative, CCR7-selected cells formed the naive CD8 fraction, which excluded terminally differentiated effector memory CD45RA+ cells. The chain employs TRBV9 and TRBJ1-2; tentative D call: TRBD1 (6 bases). This receptor was obtained from a man younger than 35 in good health. Some clones in this sample may be carry-over from other donors' samples. The sequenced sample was naive CD8+ T cells from PBMCs. The CDR3 DNA sequence: TGTGCCAGCAGCGGGGGGCGCGTGTGGGACGGCTACACCTTC. This encodes CASSGGRVWDGYTF.